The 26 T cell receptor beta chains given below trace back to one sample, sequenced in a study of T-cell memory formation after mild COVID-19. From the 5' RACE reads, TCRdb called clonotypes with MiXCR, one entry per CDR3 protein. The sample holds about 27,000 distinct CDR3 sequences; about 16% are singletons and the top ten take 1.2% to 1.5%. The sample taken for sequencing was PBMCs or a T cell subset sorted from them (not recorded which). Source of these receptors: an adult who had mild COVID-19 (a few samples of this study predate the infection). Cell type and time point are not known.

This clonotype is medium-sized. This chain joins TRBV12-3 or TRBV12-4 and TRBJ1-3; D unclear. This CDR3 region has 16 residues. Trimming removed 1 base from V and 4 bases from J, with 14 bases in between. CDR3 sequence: CASSLGRRIGGNTIYF. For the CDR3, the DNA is TGTGCCAGCAGTTTAGGGAGGCGTATCGGAGGAAACACCATATATTTT.

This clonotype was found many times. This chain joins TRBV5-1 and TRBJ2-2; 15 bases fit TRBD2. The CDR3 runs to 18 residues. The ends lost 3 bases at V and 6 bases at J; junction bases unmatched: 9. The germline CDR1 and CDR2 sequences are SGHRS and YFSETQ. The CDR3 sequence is CASSSGTSGGNVPGELFF. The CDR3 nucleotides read TGCGCCAGCAGCTCCGGGACTAGCGGGGGGAACGTCCCCGGGGAGCTGTTTTTT. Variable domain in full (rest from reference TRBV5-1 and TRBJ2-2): KAGVTQTPRYLIKTRGQQVTLSCSPISGHRSVSWYQQTPGQGLQFLFEYFSETQRNKGNFPGRFSGRQFSNSRSEMNVSTLELGDSALYLCASSSGTSGGNVPGELFFGEGSRLTVL.

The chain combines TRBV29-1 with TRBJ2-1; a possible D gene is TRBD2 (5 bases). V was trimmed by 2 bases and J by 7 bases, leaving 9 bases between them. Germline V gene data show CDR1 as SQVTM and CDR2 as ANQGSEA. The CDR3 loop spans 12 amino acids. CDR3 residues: CSVEKGVNEQFF. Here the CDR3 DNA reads TGCAGCGTTGAAAAGGGAGTAAATGAGCAGTTCTTC.

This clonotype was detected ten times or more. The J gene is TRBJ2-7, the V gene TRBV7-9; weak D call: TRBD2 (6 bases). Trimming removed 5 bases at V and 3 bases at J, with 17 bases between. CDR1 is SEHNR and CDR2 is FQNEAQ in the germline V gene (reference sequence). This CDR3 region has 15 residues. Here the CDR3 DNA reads TGTGCCAGCAGCCCAGAGGGCGGGGCTAACTACGAGCAGTACTTC. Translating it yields CASSPEGGANYEQYF.

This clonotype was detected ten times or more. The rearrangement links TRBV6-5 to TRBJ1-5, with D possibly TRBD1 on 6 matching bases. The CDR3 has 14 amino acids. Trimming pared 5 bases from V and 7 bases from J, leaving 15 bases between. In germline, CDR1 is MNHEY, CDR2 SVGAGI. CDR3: CASSPTRGNQPQHF. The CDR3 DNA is TGTGCCAGCAGTCCTACCAGGGGAAACCAGCCCCAGCATTTT.

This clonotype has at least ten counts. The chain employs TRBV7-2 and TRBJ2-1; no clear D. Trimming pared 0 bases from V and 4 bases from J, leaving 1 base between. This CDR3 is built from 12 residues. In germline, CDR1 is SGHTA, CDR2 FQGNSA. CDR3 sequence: CASSLAYNEQFF. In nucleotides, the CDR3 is TGTGCCAGCAGCTTAGCTTACAATGAGCAGTTCTTC. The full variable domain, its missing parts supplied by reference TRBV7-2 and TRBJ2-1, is GAGVSQSPSNKVTEKGKDVELRCDPISGHTALYWYRQSLGQGLEFLIYFQGNSAPDKSGLPSDRFSAERTGGSVSTLTIQRTQQEDSAVYLCASSLAYNEQFFGPGTRLTVL.

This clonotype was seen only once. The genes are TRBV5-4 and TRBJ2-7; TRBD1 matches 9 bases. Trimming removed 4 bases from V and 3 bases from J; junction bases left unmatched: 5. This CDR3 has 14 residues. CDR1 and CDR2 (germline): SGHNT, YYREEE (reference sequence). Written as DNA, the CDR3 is TGTGCCAGCAGCCCCGGGACAGGGAACTACGAGCAGTACTTC. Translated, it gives CASSPGTGNYEQYF.

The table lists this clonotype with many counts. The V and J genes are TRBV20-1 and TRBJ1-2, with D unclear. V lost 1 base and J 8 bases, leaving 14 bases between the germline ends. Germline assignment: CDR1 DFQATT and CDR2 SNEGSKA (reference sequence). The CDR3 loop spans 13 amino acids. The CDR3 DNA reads TGCAGTGCTAGAGGCATTGATCTGGGAGGCTACACCTTC. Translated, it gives CSARGIDLGGYTF.

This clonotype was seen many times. The CDR3 sequence is CASSPDNRGKGEAFF. CDR3 sequence (DNA): TGTGCCAGCTCACCAGACAACAGGGGAAAGGGTGAAGCTTTCTTT. The chain recombines TRBV18 with TRBJ1-1, with 7 nucleotides matching TRBD1. This CDR3 spans 15 amino acids. Trimming removed 2 bases from V and 7 bases from J; junction bases left unmatched: 10. CDR1 and CDR2 from the germline V gene are KGHSH and LQKENI.

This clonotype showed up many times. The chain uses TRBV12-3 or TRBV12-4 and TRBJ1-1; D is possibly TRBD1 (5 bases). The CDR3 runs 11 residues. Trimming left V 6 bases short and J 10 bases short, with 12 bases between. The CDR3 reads CASSPAGAAFF. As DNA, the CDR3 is TGTGCCAGCAGCCCCGCCGGGGCAGCTTTCTTT.

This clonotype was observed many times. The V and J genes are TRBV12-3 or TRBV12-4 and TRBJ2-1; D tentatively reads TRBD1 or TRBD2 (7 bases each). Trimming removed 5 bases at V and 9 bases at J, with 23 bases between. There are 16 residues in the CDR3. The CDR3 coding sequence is TGTGCCAGCAGTGGGGGGGGAGACAGGGCAAGGGGTGAGCAGTTCTTC. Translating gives CASSGGGDRARGEQFF.

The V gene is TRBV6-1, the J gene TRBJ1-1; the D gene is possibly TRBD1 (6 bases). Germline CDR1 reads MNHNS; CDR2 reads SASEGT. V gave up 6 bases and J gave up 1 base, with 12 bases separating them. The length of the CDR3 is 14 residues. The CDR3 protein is CASRAQGPNTEAFF. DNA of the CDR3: TGTGCCAGCAGAGCACAGGGCCCGAACACTGAAGCTTTCTTT.

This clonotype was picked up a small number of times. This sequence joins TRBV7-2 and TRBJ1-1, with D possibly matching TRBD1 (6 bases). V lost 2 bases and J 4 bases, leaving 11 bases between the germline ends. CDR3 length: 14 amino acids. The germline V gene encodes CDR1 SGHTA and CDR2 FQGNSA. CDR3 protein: CASSLWGASTEAFF. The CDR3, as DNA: TGTGCCAGCAGCTTATGGGGGGCGAGCACTGAAGCTTTCTTT.

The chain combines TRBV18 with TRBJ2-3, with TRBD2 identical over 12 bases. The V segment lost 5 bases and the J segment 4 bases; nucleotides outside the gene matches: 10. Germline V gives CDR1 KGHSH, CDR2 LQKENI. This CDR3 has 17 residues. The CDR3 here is CASSSTSGGENSDTQYF. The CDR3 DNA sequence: TGTGCCAGCTCATCGACTAGCGGGGGAGAAAATTCAGATACGCAGTATTTT. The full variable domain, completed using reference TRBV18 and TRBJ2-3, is NAGVMQNPRHLVRRRGQEARLRCSPMKGHSHVYWYRQLPEEGLKFMVYLQKENIIDESGMPKERFSAEFPKEGPSILRIQQVVRGDSAAYFCASSSTSGGENSDTQYFGPGTRLTVL.

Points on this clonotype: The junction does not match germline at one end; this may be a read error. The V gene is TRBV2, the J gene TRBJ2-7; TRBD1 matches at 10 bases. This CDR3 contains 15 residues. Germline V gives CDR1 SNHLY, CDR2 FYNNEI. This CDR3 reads CASSDSGTGDYEQCF. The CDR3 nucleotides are TGTGCCAGCAGTGATTCCGGGACAGGGGATTACGAGCAGTGCTTC. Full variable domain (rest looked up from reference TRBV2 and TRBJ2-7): EPEVTQTPSHQVTQMGQEVILRCVPISNHLYFYWYRQILGQKVEFLVSFYNNEISEKSEIFDDQFSVERPDGSNFTLKIRSTKLEDSAMYFCASSDSGTGDYEQCFGPGTRLTVT.

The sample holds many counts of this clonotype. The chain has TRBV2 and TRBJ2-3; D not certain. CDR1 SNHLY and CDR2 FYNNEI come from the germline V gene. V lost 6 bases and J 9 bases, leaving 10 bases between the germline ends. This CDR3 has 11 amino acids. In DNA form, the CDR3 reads TGTGCCAGCAGGATTACTGAGACGCAGTATTTT. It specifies CASRITETQYF.

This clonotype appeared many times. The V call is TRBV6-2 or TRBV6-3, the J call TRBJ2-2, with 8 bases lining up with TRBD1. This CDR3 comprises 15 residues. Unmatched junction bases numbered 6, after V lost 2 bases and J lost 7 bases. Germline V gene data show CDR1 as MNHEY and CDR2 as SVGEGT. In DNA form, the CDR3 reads TGTGCCAGCAGTTACGCACAGGGGGTGAACGGGGAGCTGTTTTTT. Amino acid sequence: CASSYAQGVNGELFF.

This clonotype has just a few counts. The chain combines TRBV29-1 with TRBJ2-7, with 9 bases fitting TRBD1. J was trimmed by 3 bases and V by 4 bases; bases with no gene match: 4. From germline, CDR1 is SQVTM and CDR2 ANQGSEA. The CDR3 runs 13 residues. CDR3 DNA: TGCAGCGTTGGAGGGACAGGGAACTACGAGCAGTACTTC. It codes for CSVGGTGNYEQYF.

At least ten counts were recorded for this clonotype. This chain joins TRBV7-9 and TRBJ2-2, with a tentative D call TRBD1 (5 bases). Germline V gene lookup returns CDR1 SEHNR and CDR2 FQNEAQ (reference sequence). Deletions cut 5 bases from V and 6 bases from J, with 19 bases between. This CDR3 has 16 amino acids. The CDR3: CASSPGGRAWPGELFF. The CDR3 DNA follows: TGTGCCAGCAGCCCTGGTGGCAGGGCTTGGCCCGGGGAGCTGTTTTTT.

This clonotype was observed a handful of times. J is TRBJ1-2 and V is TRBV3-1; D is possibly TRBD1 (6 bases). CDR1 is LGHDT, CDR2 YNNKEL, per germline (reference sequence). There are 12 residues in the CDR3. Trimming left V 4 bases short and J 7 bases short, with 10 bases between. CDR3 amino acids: CASSPTTGGYTF. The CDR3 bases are TGTGCCAGCAGCCCGACGACAGGTGGCTACACCTTC.

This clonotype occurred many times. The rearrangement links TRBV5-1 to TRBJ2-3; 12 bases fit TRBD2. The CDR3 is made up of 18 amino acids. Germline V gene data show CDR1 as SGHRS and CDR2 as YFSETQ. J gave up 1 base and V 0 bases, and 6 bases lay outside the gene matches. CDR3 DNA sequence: TGCGCCAGCAGCTTGGGCCTAGCGGGGGGGCCGGGCACAGATACGCAGTATTTT. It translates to CASSLGLAGGPGTDTQYF.

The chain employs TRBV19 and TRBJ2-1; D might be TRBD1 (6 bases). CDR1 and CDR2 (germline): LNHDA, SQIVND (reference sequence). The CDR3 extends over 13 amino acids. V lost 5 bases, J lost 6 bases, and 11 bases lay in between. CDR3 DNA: TGTGCCAGTAGTCCGCAGACAGGCAATGAGCAGTTCTTC. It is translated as CASSPQTGNEQFF. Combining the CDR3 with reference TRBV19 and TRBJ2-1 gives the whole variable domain DGGITQSPKYLFRKEGQNVTLSCEQNLNHDAMYWYRQDPGQGLRLIYYSQIVNDFQKGDIAEGYSVSREKKESFPLTVTSAQKNPTAFYLCASSPQTGNEQFFGPGTRLTVL.

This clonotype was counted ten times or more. CDR3 in amino acids: CSVERNNEQFF. CDR3 DNA sequence: TGCAGCGTTGAACGAAACAATGAGCAGTTCTTC. The V and J genes are TRBV29-1 and TRBJ2-1; D is undetermined. The CDR3 extends over 11 amino acids. Per germline, CDR1 SQVTM and CDR2 ANQGSEA. V was trimmed by 2 bases and J by 5 bases, leaving 4 bases between them.

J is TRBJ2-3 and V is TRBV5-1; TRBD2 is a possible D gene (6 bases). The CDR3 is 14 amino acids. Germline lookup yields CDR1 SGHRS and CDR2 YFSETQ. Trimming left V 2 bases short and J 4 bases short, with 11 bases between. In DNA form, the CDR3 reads TGCGCCAGCAGCTTTCGGGGGAATGCAGATACGCAGTATTTT. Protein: CASSFRGNADTQYF.

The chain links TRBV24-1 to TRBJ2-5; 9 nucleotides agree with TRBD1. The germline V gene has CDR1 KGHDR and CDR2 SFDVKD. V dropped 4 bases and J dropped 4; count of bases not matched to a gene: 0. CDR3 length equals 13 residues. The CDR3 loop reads CATSEGQGETQYF. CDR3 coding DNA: TGTGCCACCAGTGAGGGACAGGGAGAGACCCAGTACTTC.

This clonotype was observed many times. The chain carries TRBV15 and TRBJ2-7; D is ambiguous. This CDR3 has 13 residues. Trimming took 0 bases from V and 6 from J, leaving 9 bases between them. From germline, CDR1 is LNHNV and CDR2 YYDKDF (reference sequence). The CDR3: CATSRDLVSEQYF. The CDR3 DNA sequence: TGTGCCACCAGCAGAGATCTGGTTTCCGAGCAGTACTTC.